This T cell receptor beta chain was found in a study of shared clonotypes between healthy human individuals. This table comes from immunoSEQ multiplex PCR, and its TCRdb copy is limited to in-frame clones, with some not included. The sample contains about 2.1 million clones, more than 85% of which appear only once. The germline V gene encodes CDR1 WSHSY and CDR2 SAAADI. This CDR3 is 17 amino acids long. With V trimmed by 2 bases and J by 2 bases, 8 bases remained unmatched. The naive CD8 population came from CD45RO-negative cells selected for CCR7, without terminally differentiated effector memory CD45RA+ cells. Donors had no recently reported acute infections or vaccinations and were HIV-negative.

The sample was naive CD8+ T cells from PBMCs. The V call is TRBV10-2, the J call TRBJ2-1; 8 bases fit TRBD2. This TCR derives from a man aged 18-30 years in good health. Some clones in this sample may be carry-over from other donors' samples. The CDR3 region has the DNA TGCGCCAGCAGTGAGGGAGTCGGGGGACTAGCCTACAATGAGCAGTTCTTC. Its translation is CASSEGVGGLAYNEQFF.